A single sample gave rise to the 17 T cell receptor beta chains below, sequenced in a study of T-cell reconstitution after alpha-beta-depleted transplantation in children. Unique molecular identifiers were incorporated during preparation of the TCRbeta library. A single record per CDR3 protein comes from TCRdb applying MiXCR to the PCR reads. Found here are about 610,000 distinct CDR3 sequences, about 11% of them singletons; the top ten hold 3.5% to 5%. Sample: PBMCs from the stem cell graft donor, taken from the stem cell graft. These receptors all stem from a human donor who donated a stem cell graft to a child with acute myeloid leukemia.

The chain carries TRBV5-4 and TRBJ2-2, with 10 bases identical to TRBD2. CDR1 and CDR2 from the germline V gene are SGHNT and YYREEE (reference sequence). There are 17 residues in the CDR3. V gave up 0 bases and J gave up 1 base; unmatched junction bases: 3. The DNA of the CDR3 is TGTGCCAGCAGCTTGGAGGGACTAGCGAGGAACACCGGGGAGCTGTTTTTT. Translation gives CASSLEGLARNTGELFF.

This clonotype was found many times. The V call is TRBV6-5, the J call TRBJ2-3, with 9 positions matching TRBD1. Germline CDR1 is MNHEY and CDR2 is SVGAGI. The CDR3 totals 16 residues. J was trimmed by 4 bases and V by 2 bases; bases with no gene match: 7. CDR3 nucleotide sequence: TGTGCCAGCAGTTACGTAGGTGGACAGGGGCCAGATACGCAGTATTTT. Encoded protein: CASSYVGGQGPDTQYF.

There are a few counts of this clonotype. This chain uses TRBV6-6 with TRBJ2-7; D is uncertain. V was trimmed by 6 bases and J by 7 bases, leaving 10 bases between them. Germline CDR1 reads MNHNY; CDR2 reads SVGAGI (reference sequence). The CDR3 spans 11 residues. The CDR3 reads CASRQMGEQYF. The CDR3 nucleotides read TGTGCCAGCAGGCAAATGGGGGAGCAGTACTTC.

This clonotype was seen many times. This chain uses TRBV7-2 with TRBJ2-3; tentative D call: TRBD2 (5 bases). This CDR3 comprises 14 residues. Trimming removed 2 bases at V and 2 bases at J, with 8 bases between. Germline assignment: CDR1 SGHTA and CDR2 FQGNSA. The CDR3 DNA reads TGTGCCAGCAGCTTAAGAGGGCCCACAGATACGCAGTATTTT. Its translation: CASSLRGPTDTQYF.

Comment on this clonotype: The junction shows a germline mismatch at one end, possibly a read error. The chain employs TRBV27 and TRBJ2-7; 8 bases align to TRBD2. Germline V gives CDR1 MNHEY, CDR2 SMNVEV (reference sequence). The CDR3 covers 15 residues. This chain's CDR3 is CTSSLLPGGPYEQYF. The DNA of the CDR3 is TGTACCAGCAGTTTACTACCGGGAGGGCCCTACGAGCAGTACTTC.

This chain uses TRBV6-1 with TRBJ2-7, with 10 bases aligning to TRBD2. V gave up 7 bases and J gave up 4 bases; unmatched junction bases: 4. The CDR3 contains 13 residues. Per the germline V gene, CDR1 is MNHNS and CDR2 is SASEGT. In DNA form, the CDR3 reads TGTGCCAGCACCACGACTAGCGGGTACGAGCAGTACTTC. Its translation: CASTTTSGYEQYF.

V usage is TRBV7-9 and J usage is TRBJ1-2, with D hard to call. The CDR3 loop spans 12 amino acids. Looked up from germline, CDR1 is SEHNR and CDR2 is FQNEAQ (reference sequence). V lost 3 bases and J 8 bases, leaving 10 bases between the germline ends. The CDR3 coding sequence is TGTGCCAGCAGCTTGGCGGTTGAAGGCTACACCTTC. Translation gives CASSLAVEGYTF.

The genes are TRBV7-8 and TRBJ2-7; a possible D gene is TRBD1 (5 bases). Trimming removed 5 bases at V and 3 bases at J, with 11 bases between. The CDR3 has 13 amino acids. Germline CDR1 SGHVS, CDR2 FQNEAQ. This CDR3 reads CASSKDTLYEQYF. CDR3 in DNA: TGTGCCAGCAGCAAGGACACCCTCTACGAGCAGTACTTC.

This chain uses TRBV15 with TRBJ2-5, with 8 positions matching TRBD2. Germline-derived CDR1 and CDR2 are LNHNV and YYDKDF (reference sequence). CDR3 length equals 18 residues. The trim removed 0 bases at V and 5 bases at J, leaving 14 bases unmatched. As DNA, the CDR3 is TGTGCCACCAGCAGAGACCTGCCGGGGGGGCCCATGAGGGAGACCCAGTACTTC. It yields the protein CATSRDLPGGPMRETQYF.

The V call is TRBV6-1, the J call TRBJ2-7; tentatively, D is TRBD1 or TRBD2 (5 bases each). Trimming took 6 bases from V and 2 from J, leaving 11 bases between them. Germline lookup yields CDR1 MNHNS and CDR2 SASEGT. CDR3 length: 13 amino acids. The CDR3 region has the DNA TGTGCCAGCAGCCGGGACGAGGCCTACGAGCAGTACTTC. Translating it yields CASSRDEAYEQYF.

The V call is TRBV7-3, the J call TRBJ2-2; no clear D gene. V lost 6 bases to trimming and J lost 4 bases, with 9 bases between them. CDR1 and CDR2 (germline): SGHTA, FQGTGA. The CDR3 is made up of 13 amino acids. The CDR3 DNA sequence: TGTGCCAGCAGAAGGGCGGCCACCGGGGAGCTGTTTTTT. It translates to CASRRAATGELFF.

This clonotype showed up just a few times. V and J are TRBV3-1 and TRBJ2-1; 9 nucleotides agree with TRBD1. The germline V gene encodes CDR1 LGHDT and CDR2 YNNKEL (reference sequence). CDR3 length: 16 amino acids. Losses at the gene ends were 2 bases for V and 4 bases for J; bases not matched to a gene: 6. CDR3 nucleotide sequence: TGTGCCAGCAGCCAAACGGGACAGGGTCCATACAATGAGCAGTTCTTC. This gives the protein CASSQTGQGPYNEQFF.

V gene TRBV27 combines with J gene TRBJ1-6, with TRBD1 matching 7 bases. Germline V gene sequence: CDR1 MNHEY, CDR2 SMNVEV (reference sequence). V was pared by 4 bases and J by 5 bases, with 2 bases of the junction left unmatched. This CDR3 region has 14 residues. CDR3 in DNA: TGTGCCAGCAGTTCGGGACAGAATAATTCACCCCTCCACTTT. This translates into CASSSGQNNSPLHF.

V and J are TRBV7-2 and TRBJ1-1; perhaps TRBD1 as D (6 bases). Deletions cut 0 bases from V and 7 bases from J, with 15 bases between. Per germline, CDR1 SGHTA and CDR2 FQGNSA. This CDR3 has 15 residues. CDR3 nucleotides: TGTGCCAGCAGCTTAGCCAGAACAGGGTCGCGTGAAGCTTTCTTT. Amino acids: CASSLARTGSREAFF.

This clonotype was seen a few times. The gene calls are TRBV20-1 and TRBJ2-7, with 12 bases fitting TRBD2. There are 16 residues in the CDR3. CDR1 is DFQATT, CDR2 SNEGSKA, per germline (reference sequence). V lost 5 bases and J lost 6; bases outside the gene matches: 14. Here the CDR3 DNA reads TGCAGTGCTCCTAACTTTCTAGCGGGAGGGCAAAGCGAGCAGTACTTC. It translates to CSAPNFLAGGQSEQYF.

In its sample, this clonotype was seen a few times. This chain links TRBV7-2 with TRBJ2-1; 13 bases line up with TRBD2. The CDR3 extends over 17 amino acids. The germline V gene has CDR1 SGHTA and CDR2 FQGNSA. V lost 4 bases to trimming and J lost 2 bases; unmatched junction nucleotides: 5. This CDR3 is CASSYTGTSGAYNEQFF. The DNA of the CDR3 is TGTGCCAGCAGCTATACCGGGACTAGCGGGGCCTACAATGAGCAGTTCTTC.

A few counts support this clonotype. J is TRBJ2-7 and V is TRBV29-1; 11 bases match TRBD1. CDR1 and CDR2 from the germline V gene are SQVTM and ANQGSEA. J gave up 6 bases and V 8 bases, and 12 bases lay outside the gene matches. The CDR3 totals 14 residues. The CDR3 region is CSTTGTGGTIEQYF. The DNA for the CDR3 is TGCAGCACCACCGGGACAGGGGGGACTATCGAGCAGTACTTC.